The rows below give T cell receptor beta chains drawn from one sample of a study of blood T cells in healthy people across ages. TCRdb processed the 5' RACE reads anew with MiXCR; each CDR3 protein has one entry. Of around 1.5 million distinct CDR3 sequences in the sample, 35% to 45% were seen once. Sequencing was carried out using blood. The source of these receptors is a woman between 18 and 29 years old in good health. CDR3s include the opening cysteine and the closing phenylalanine or tryptophan. The D gene is left open where the match is weak. Clone sizes are given selectively: once, few, many, or a class where the clone is expanded.

V gene: TRBV6-5
J gene: TRBJ1-6
clone size: NA
D gene: TRBD1
CDR3 protein: CASSRHRGARDSPLHF
CDR3 DNA: TGTGCCAGCAGTCGACACAGGGGCGCTAGGGATTCACCCCTCCACTTT

V gene: TRBV10-2
J gene: TRBJ2-5
clone size: NA
D gene: NA
CDR3 protein: CASRGSTQYF
CDR3 DNA: TGCGCCAGCAGAGGGTCAACCCAGTACTTC

V gene: TRBV20-1
J gene: TRBJ2-5
clone size: NA
D gene: NA
CDR3 protein: CSAPRGDETQYF
CDR3 DNA: TGCAGTGCTCCCAGGGGAGACGAGACCCAGTACTTC

V gene: TRBV19
J gene: TRBJ2-5
clone size: NA
D gene: TRBD1
CDR3 protein: CASSILHRDRYQETQYF
CDR3 DNA: TGTGCCAGTAGTATCCTCCACCGGGACAGATATCAAGAGACCCAGTACTTC

V gene: TRBV5-6
J gene: TRBJ2-1
clone size: NA
D gene: NA
CDR3 protein: CASSHFSNEQFF
CDR3 DNA: TGTGCCAGCAGCCACTTCAGCAATGAGCAGTTCTTC

V gene: TRBV29-1
J gene: TRBJ2-1
clone size: many
D gene: TRBD2
CDR3 protein: CSVEDREAEQFF
CDR3 DNA: TGCAGCGTTGAAGATCGGGAGGCGGAGCAGTTCTTC

V gene: TRBV6-2/TRBV6-3
J gene: TRBJ2-1
clone size: NA
D gene: NA
CDR3 protein: CASSLASSVYNEQFF
CDR3 DNA: TGTGCCAGCAGCCTAGCGTCTAGCGTATACAATGAGCAGTTCTTC

V gene: TRBV27
J gene: TRBJ2-7
clone size: NA
D gene: NA
CDR3 protein: CASSHHGPFYEQYF
CDR3 DNA: TGTGCCAGCAGTCACCACGGACCTTTCTACGAGCAGTACTTC

V gene: TRBV2
J gene: TRBJ2-1
clone size: few
D gene: TRBD2
CDR3 protein: CASSGSTSGLPGSYNEQFF
CDR3 DNA: TGTGCCAGCAGTGGATCGACTAGCGGGCTCCCGGGTTCCTACAATGAGCAGTTCTTC

V gene: TRBV2
J gene: TRBJ2-3
clone size: NA
D gene: TRBD2
CDR3 protein: CAGSTDGLAGTDTQYF
CDR3 DNA: TGTGCCGGCAGTACCGACGGACTAGCGGGCACAGATACGCAGTATTTT

V gene: TRBV20-1
J gene: TRBJ2-7
clone size: NA
D gene: TRBD2
CDR3 protein: CSAIAGGPEQYF
CDR3 DNA: TGCAGTGCTATTGCGGGAGGCCCAGAGCAGTACTTC

V gene: TRBV25-1
J gene: TRBJ2-7
clone size: NA
D gene: NA
CDR3 protein: CASSEYTSYEQYF
CDR3 DNA: TGTGCCAGCAGTGAATACACTAGCTACGAGCAGTACTTC

V gene: TRBV12-3/TRBV12-4
J gene: TRBJ2-3
clone size: once
D gene: NA
CDR3 protein: CASSLSRRGADTQYF
CDR3 DNA: TGTGCCAGCAGTTTATCGCGGAGGGGGGCGGATACGCAGTATTTT

V gene: TRBV28
J gene: TRBJ2-7
clone size: NA
D gene: NA
CDR3 protein: CASSLLQLDNEQYF
CDR3 DNA: TGTGCCAGCAGTTTGCTACAACTGGACAATGAGCAGTACTTC

V gene: TRBV5-1
J gene: TRBJ2-7
clone size: NA
D gene: TRBD1
CDR3 protein: CASSQITGVEQYF
CDR3 DNA: TGCGCCAGCAGCCAAATCACAGGGGTCGAGCAGTACTTC

V gene: TRBV7-8
J gene: TRBJ1-2
clone size: few
D gene: TRBD1
CDR3 protein: CASSGSDRWHGYTF
CDR3 DNA: TGTGCTAGCAGCGGATCGGACAGGTGGCATGGCTACACCTTC

V gene: TRBV20-1
J gene: TRBJ2-3
clone size: NA
D gene: NA
CDR3 protein: CSARWLAPDTQYF
CDR3 DNA: TGCAGTGCTAGGTGGCTAGCCCCAGATACGCAGTATTTT

V gene: TRBV30
J gene: TRBJ1-4
clone size: NA
D gene: TRBD1
CDR3 protein: CAWSVYRQGQLFF
CDR3 DNA: TGTGCCTGGAGTGTATACCGACAGGGCCAACTGTTTTTT

V gene: TRBV6-1
J gene: TRBJ2-5
clone size: NA
D gene: NA
CDR3 protein: CASSEYGTYNEQYF
CDR3 DNA: TGTGCCAGCAGTGAATACGGAACTTACAATGAGCAGTACTTC

V gene: TRBV12-3/TRBV12-4
J gene: TRBJ2-7
clone size: many
D gene: TRBD1
CDR3 protein: CASSPTGGDEQYF
CDR3 DNA: TGTGCCAGCAGTCCTACAGGGGGCGACGAGCAGTACTTC

V gene: TRBV7-9
J gene: TRBJ1-4
clone size: once
D gene: TRBD1
CDR3 protein: CASSLTGTGTGQEKLFF
CDR3 DNA: TGTGCCAGCAGCTTAACTGGTACCGGGACAGGGCAGGAAAAACTGTTTTTT

V gene: TRBV20-1
J gene: TRBJ1-6
clone size: few
D gene: NA
CDR3 protein: CSAVEETGYNSPLHF
CDR3 DNA: TGCAGTGCGGTGGAGGAAACTGGGTATAATTCACCCCTCCACTTT

V gene: TRBV5-1
J gene: TRBJ2-5
clone size: few
D gene: TRBD2
CDR3 protein: CASSLVGSGLAGVKTQYF
CDR3 DNA: TGCGCCAGCAGCTTGGTTGGTTCTGGACTAGCGGGAGTTAAGACCCAGTACTTC

V gene: TRBV5-1
J gene: TRBJ2-7
clone size: NA
D gene: NA
CDR3 protein: CASSLSYGGGSYEQYF
CDR3 DNA: TGCGCCAGCAGCTTGAGTTATGGGGGCGGCTCCTACGAGCAGTACTTC

V gene: TRBV20-1
J gene: TRBJ2-1
clone size: NA
D gene: TRBD2
CDR3 protein: CSAREGSGGYNEQFF
CDR3 DNA: TGCAGTGCTAGAGAGGGTAGCGGGGGTTACAATGAGCAGTTCTTC

V gene: TRBV7-6
J gene: TRBJ2-1
clone size: NA
D gene: NA
CDR3 protein: CASSLGVPNGYNEQFF
CDR3 DNA: TGTGCCAGCAGCTTAGGTGTACCCAACGGCTACAATGAGCAGTTCTTC

V gene: TRBV10-3
J gene: TRBJ1-2
clone size: NA
D gene: TRBD1
CDR3 protein: CAVDRGVANYGYTF
CDR3 DNA: TGTGCCGTCGACAGGGGGGTTGCTAACTATGGCTACACCTTC

V gene: TRBV10-3
J gene: TRBJ1-1
clone size: NA
D gene: NA
CDR3 protein: CAISAGGDTEAFF
CDR3 DNA: TGTGCCATCAGTGCGGGGGGGGACACTGAAGCTTTCTTT

V gene: TRBV12-3/TRBV12-4
J gene: TRBJ1-1
clone size: NA
D gene: NA
CDR3 protein: CASTLGSTDTEAFF
CDR3 DNA: TGTGCCAGCACCCTCGGTTCGACGGACACTGAAGCTTTCTTT

V gene: TRBV5-1
J gene: TRBJ2-3
clone size: few
D gene: NA
CDR3 protein: CASTEGGASVVGSQYF
CDR3 DNA: TGCGCCAGCACGGAAGGTGGGGCTAGCGTGGTGGGATCGCAGTATTTT

V gene: TRBV7-2
J gene: TRBJ2-7
clone size: once
D gene: TRBD2
CDR3 protein: CASTGGASGVLGEQYF
CDR3 DNA: TGTGCCAGCACCGGCGGGGCTAGCGGGGTTCTGGGTGAGCAGTACTTC

V gene: TRBV11-2
J gene: TRBJ2-1
clone size: few
D gene: TRBD2
CDR3 protein: CASSLDLSGSTPYNEQFF
CDR3 DNA: TGTGCCAGCAGCTTGGATCTTAGCGGGAGCACTCCCTACAATGAGCAGTTCTTC

V gene: TRBV15
J gene: TRBJ2-3
clone size: NA
D gene: TRBD2
CDR3 protein: CATSLAGGADTQYF
CDR3 DNA: TGTGCCACCAGCTTAGCGGGAGGCGCAGATACGCAGTATTTT

V gene: TRBV24-1
J gene: TRBJ1-2
clone size: few
D gene: NA
CDR3 protein: CATSEGGTDYGYTF
CDR3 DNA: TGTGCCACCAGTGAGGGGGGGACGGACTATGGCTACACCTTC

V gene: TRBV12-3/TRBV12-4
J gene: TRBJ1-2
clone size: NA
D gene: NA
CDR3 protein: CASSLAVGEGGYTF
CDR3 DNA: TGTGCCAGCAGTTTGGCAGTTGGAGAAGGGGGCTACACCTTC

V gene: TRBV18
J gene: TRBJ2-7
clone size: NA
D gene: TRBD2
CDR3 protein: CASLSGTSDVSGQYF
CDR3 DNA: TGTGCCAGCTTGTCGGGGACTAGCGATGTGTCAGGGCAGTACTTC

V gene: TRBV20-1
J gene: TRBJ1-2
clone size: NA
D gene: NA
CDR3 protein: CSAPGQGTDYGYTF
CDR3 DNA: TGCAGTGCCCCCGGGCAGGGAACGGACTATGGCTACACCTTC

V gene: TRBV3-1
J gene: TRBJ1-2
clone size: few
D gene: NA
CDR3 protein: CASSLKGTSNYGYTF
CDR3 DNA: TGTGCCAGCAGCTTAAAGGGGACCTCTAACTATGGCTACACCTTC

V gene: TRBV7-9
J gene: TRBJ1-2
clone size: NA
D gene: NA
CDR3 protein: CASSLGRRGYTF
CDR3 DNA: TGTGCCAGCAGCTTAGGCCGGCGAGGCTACACCTTC

V gene: TRBV20-1
J gene: TRBJ2-3
clone size: few
D gene: TRBD2
CDR3 protein: CSASLGLAGAPELNTQYF
CDR3 DNA: TGCAGTGCTAGTCTGGGACTAGCGGGAGCCCCCGAGTTAAATACGCAGTATTTT

V gene: TRBV6-2/TRBV6-3
J gene: TRBJ2-1
clone size: NA
D gene: TRBD2
CDR3 protein: CASSSVLAGHNGQFF
CDR3 DNA: TGTGCCAGCAGTTCGGTGCTAGCGGGTCACAATGGGCAGTTCTTC

V gene: TRBV4-2
J gene: TRBJ2-7
clone size: NA
D gene: NA
CDR3 protein: CASSHEAYSSYEQYF
CDR3 DNA: TGTGCCAGCAGCCATGAAGCCTATAGCTCCTACGAGCAGTACTTC

V gene: TRBV12-3/TRBV12-4
J gene: TRBJ2-4
clone size: NA
D gene: NA
CDR3 protein: CASRRTGIGKNIQYF
CDR3 DNA: TGTGCCAGCAGACGGACGGGGATAGGCAAAAACATTCAGTACTTC

V gene: TRBV3-1
J gene: TRBJ2-7
clone size: NA
D gene: NA
CDR3 protein: CASSQVTDEQYF
CDR3 DNA: TGTGCCAGCAGCCAAGTAACAGACGAGCAGTACTTC